A single sample is the source of the 20 T cell receptor beta chains below, sequenced in a study of blood T cell repertoires in COVID-19. This table comes from immunoSEQ multiplex PCR, and its TCRdb copy is limited to in-frame clones, with some not included. The table includes roughly 220,000 clones, about 80% detected once. The sample comprised peripheral blood. The receptors originated from a woman in her sixties or seventies with acute or convalescent COVID-19.

Remarks on this clone: The sample carries other DNA sequences with the same CDR3. The chain uses TRBV9 and TRBJ2-7; maybe TRBD1 (5 bases). Trimming shortened V by 0 bases and J by 2 bases, and 9 bases separated the two germline ends. The CDR3 runs 14 residues. Germline V gene sequence: CDR1 SGDLS, CDR2 YYNGEE. DNA for the CDR3: TGTGCCAGCAGCGTAGGTCAGGGCACCTACGAGCAGTACTTC. Translating gives CASSVGQGTYEQYF. The full variable domain, with the rest looked up from reference TRBV9 and TRBJ2-7, is DSGVTQTPKHLITATGQRVTLRCSPRSGDLSVYWYQQSLDQGLQFLIQYYNGEERAKGNILERFSAQQFPDLHSELNLSSLELGDSALYFCASSVGQGTYEQYFGPGTRLTVT.

V and J are TRBV6-5 and TRBJ1-1, with a tentative D call TRBD1 (6 bases). Germline CDR1 MNHEY, CDR2 SVGAGI. With 9 bases removed from V and 4 bases from J, the gap between germline ends came to 15 bases. The CDR3 length is 13 residues. The chain's CDR3 is CASVRQVGTEAFF. The DNA for the CDR3 is TGTGCCAGTGTTAGACAGGTTGGCACTGAAGCTTTCTTT.

The rearrangement joins TRBV30 to TRBJ2-7, with TRBD1 matching over 8 bases. The junction had 9 bases not matched to a gene; V was cut back by 2 bases and J by 6 bases. The germline V gene has CDR1 GTSNPN and CDR2 SVGIG (reference sequence). The CDR3 spans 14 residues. The CDR3 nucleotides are TGTGCCTGGAGTTTTCCCCGGACAGGGCTCGAGCAGTACTTC. Encoded protein: CAWSFPRTGLEQYF. Supplemented by reference TRBV30 and TRBJ2-7, the full variable domain reads SQTIHQWPATLVQPVGSPLSLECTVEGTSNPNLYWYRQAAGRGLQLLFYSVGIGQISSEVPQNLSASRPQDRQFILSSKKLLLSDSGFYLCAWSFPRTGLEQYFGPGTRLTVT.

The V and J genes are TRBV5-1 and TRBJ1-1, with 9 nucleotides matching TRBD1. With V trimmed by 4 bases and J by 2 bases, 6 bases remained unmatched. CDR1 is SGHRS and CDR2 is YFSETQ in the germline V gene. The CDR3 is 15 amino acids. CDR3 residues: CASSLLGQGNTEAFF. CDR3 in DNA: TGCGCCAGCAGCCTATTGGGACAGGGTAACACTGAAGCTTTCTTT.

The chain has TRBV4-1 and TRBJ1-1; a possible D gene is TRBD1 (5 bases). The CDR3 runs to 15 residues. Between the trimmed V and J ends, which lost 4 bases and 5 bases, there was a span of 17 bases. CDR1 is MGHRA and CDR2 is YSYEKL in the germline V gene. CDR3 nucleotide sequence: TGCGCCAGCAGCCCCCGGGGGGTCTATGGGACTGAAGCTTTCTTT. The encoded protein is CASSPRGVYGTEAFF.

This rearrangement joins TRBV7-9 to TRBJ2-2, with TRBD2 matching over 14 bases. The CDR3 is made up of 17 amino acids. Germline CDR1 SEHNR, CDR2 FQNEAQ (reference sequence). The junction had 6 bases not matched to a gene; V was cut back by 5 bases and J by 4 bases. The CDR3 sequence is CASSLTSGGAGTGELFF. CDR3 DNA sequence: TGTGCCAGCAGCCTGACTAGCGGGGGGGCAGGCACCGGGGAGCTGTTTTTT.

The CDR3 is CASQVDRAQGTQYF. The CDR3 region has the DNA TGTGCCAGTCAGGTGGACAGGGCGCAGGGTACGCAGTATTTT. This sequence joins TRBV7-2 and TRBJ2-3; 8 bases are a match to TRBD1. From germline, CDR1 is SGHTA and CDR2 FQGNSA. The CDR3 has 14 residues. V trimming: 9 bases; J trimming: 8 bases; junction bases outside the gene matches: 13.

This clone was seen a single time. V and J are TRBV5-4 and TRBJ2-1, with a possible D match to TRBD1 (6 bases). This CDR3 is 13 amino acids long. CDR1 is SGHNT, CDR2 YYREEE, per germline (reference sequence). CDR3 in amino acids: CAARGISNNEQFF. The CDR3 DNA reads as TGTGCAGCGAGGGGGATTTCAAACAATGAGCAGTTCTTC.

The V and J genes are TRBV24-1 and TRBJ2-3; 8 bases match TRBD2. Per the germline V gene, CDR1 is KGHDR and CDR2 is SFDVKD. The CDR3 has 14 amino acids. The J segment lost 6 bases and the V segment lost 10 bases, leaving 11 bases of the junction unmatched. The CDR3 here is CATIAGLSIDTQYF. Here the CDR3 DNA reads TGTGCCACAATAGCGGGGCTCAGTATCGATACGCAGTATTTT.

This clone was counted only a few times. This sequence joins TRBV4-2 and TRBJ1-3; a weak D match, TRBD1 (6 bases). The CDR3 sequence is 16 residues long. V lost 0 bases to trimming and J lost 4 bases, with 13 bases between them. The germline CDR1 and CDR2 sequences are LGHNA and YNFKEQ. The CDR3 is CASSQDPTGSGNTIYF. The DNA for the CDR3 is TGTGCCAGCAGCCAAGATCCAACAGGGTCGGGAAACACCATATATTTT.

The rearrangement joins TRBV15 to TRBJ1-2; TRBD1 agrees at 8 bases. The CDR3 covers 16 residues. CDR1 and CDR2 (germline): LNHNV, YYDKDF (reference sequence). Trimming at V came to 1 base and at J to 3 bases, leaving 7 bases not matched to a gene. The CDR3 nucleotides are TGTGCCACCAGCAGAGCCCAGGGGGCTGGTGACTATGGCTACACCTTC. Protein product: CATSRAQGAGDYGYTF.

This chain uses TRBV5-5 with TRBJ1-1; D is ambiguous. The CDR3 loop spans 14 amino acids. Trimming cost V 0 bases and J 1 base, with 7 bases left between them. Germline V lookup: CDR1 SGHKS, CDR2 YYEKEE (reference sequence). The CDR3, as DNA: TGTGCCAGCAGCTTGGGAGTCGGGAACACTGAAGCTTTCTTT. Translation: CASSLGVGNTEAFF.

V and J are TRBV5-6 and TRBJ2-7, with 9 bases aligning to TRBD1. The CDR3 consists of 15 residues. V was clipped by 4 bases and J by 7 bases; unmatched bases: 12. Germline V gene lookup returns CDR1 SGHDT and CDR2 YYEEEE. The CDR3 DNA sequence: TGTGCCAGCAGCGGTTCGGGACAGGGTTATCGAGAGCAGTACTTC. Its protein product is CASSGSGQGYREQYF.

V is TRBV7-2 and J is TRBJ1-1, with TRBD1 matching 9 bases. Losses at the gene ends were 5 bases for V and 7 bases for J; bases not matched to a gene: 5. Per germline, CDR1 SGHTA and CDR2 FQGNSA. The CDR3 totals 13 residues. The chain's CDR3 is CASSPGTGNEAFF. Written as DNA, the CDR3 is TGTGCCAGCAGCCCCGGGACAGGGAATGAAGCTTTCTTT.

The CDR3 DNA is TGTGCCAGCAGTTACTCCACGGGGGCAGATACGCAGTATTTT. The encoded protein is CASSYSTGADTQYF. The chain uses TRBV6-6 and TRBJ2-3, with D possibly TRBD2 on 6 matching bases. The germline V gene encodes CDR1 MNHNY and CDR2 SVGAGI (reference sequence). Trimming left V 0 bases short and J 4 bases short, with 8 bases between. The CDR3 covers 14 residues.

There are a few counts of this clone. The V and J genes are TRBV7-9 and TRBJ1-1; perhaps TRBD1 as D (5 bases). There are 14 residues in the CDR3. V was shortened by 5 bases and J by 0 bases, with 10 bases between the two germline ends. CDR1 is SEHNR, CDR2 FQNEAQ, per germline (reference sequence). CDR3 in DNA: TGTGCCAGCAGCCGACAGAACATGAACACTGAAGCTTTCTTT. It is translated as CASSRQNMNTEAFF. Drawing the rest from reference TRBV7-9 and TRBJ1-1, the complete variable domain is DTGVSQNPRHKITKRGQNVTFRCDPISEHNRLYWYRQTLGQGPEFLTYFQNEAQLEKSRLLSDRFSAERPKGSFSTLEIQRTEQGDSAMYLCASSRQNMNTEAFFGQGTRLTVV.

The genes are TRBV5-1 and TRBJ1-2; TRBD1 aligns across 10 bases. Per germline, CDR1 SGHRS and CDR2 YFSETQ. The CDR3 loop spans 16 amino acids. V shed 0 bases, J shed 6 bases, and the junction held 8 bases outside the gene matches. The CDR3 bases are TGCGCCAGCAGCTTGGCCCCCGGACAGGGGGTAGATGGCTACACCTTC. It codes for CASSLAPGQGVDGYTF.

The chain is built from TRBV6-5 and TRBJ2-7; 8 bases line up with TRBD1. This CDR3 is built from 15 residues. Germline loops: CDR1 MNHEY, CDR2 SVGAGI. V lost 6 bases to trimming and J lost 5 bases; unmatched junction nucleotides: 12. The CDR3 nucleotides are TGTGCCAGCAGATCTGGACAGGGCGATTACCACGAGCAGTACTTC. It yields the protein CASRSGQGDYHEQYF.

The genes are TRBV2 and TRBJ2-7; D is ambiguous. Trimming pared 7 bases from V and 4 bases from J, leaving 11 bases between. The V gene's germline CDR1 is SNHLY and CDR2 FYNNEI. CDR3 length: 12 residues. The CDR3 spells CASNRDYYEQYF. For the CDR3, the DNA is TGTGCCAGCAATAGAGATTATTACGAGCAGTACTTC.

The count of this clone is one. This rearrangement joins TRBV2 to TRBJ1-2, with unresolved D. Germline V gene data show CDR1 as SNHLY and CDR2 as FYNNEI. Trimming took off 5 bases at V and 1 base at J, with 5 bases between the two ends. The CDR3 covers 12 residues. The CDR3: CASSPLNYGYTF. DNA of the CDR3: TGTGCCAGCAGTCCCCTTAACTATGGCTACACCTTC.